This TCR beta chain originates from a study of neoadjuvant anti-PD-1 for oral cavity cancer. As for the study in general: Patients without progression got a fourth dose around day 43. Study findings and constraints: PBMC Gini-index clonality exceeded responders' in non-responders post-nivolumab.

Here immunoSEQ multiplex PCR was the method, and the copy in TCRdb shows in-frame clones only, minus some. This table has around 60,000 clones, roughly 84% appearing once. About this clone itself: Its target is not known.

This TCR was sampled from a person between 40 and 80 years old with oral cavity squamous cell carcinoma. The sequencing used PBMCs, collected before nivolumab (anti-PD-1) treatment.

The CDR3 spells CAVSRRVGYEQYF. The CDR3 DNA follows: TGCGCCGTATCGCGAAGGGTTGGCTACGAGCAGTACTTC. This rearrangement joins TRBV10-2 to TRBJ2-7; D gene ambiguous. Germline CDR1 reads WSHSY; CDR2 reads SAAADI. The V end was cut by 11 bases, the J end by 3 bases, with 17 bases between. The CDR3 totals 13 residues.